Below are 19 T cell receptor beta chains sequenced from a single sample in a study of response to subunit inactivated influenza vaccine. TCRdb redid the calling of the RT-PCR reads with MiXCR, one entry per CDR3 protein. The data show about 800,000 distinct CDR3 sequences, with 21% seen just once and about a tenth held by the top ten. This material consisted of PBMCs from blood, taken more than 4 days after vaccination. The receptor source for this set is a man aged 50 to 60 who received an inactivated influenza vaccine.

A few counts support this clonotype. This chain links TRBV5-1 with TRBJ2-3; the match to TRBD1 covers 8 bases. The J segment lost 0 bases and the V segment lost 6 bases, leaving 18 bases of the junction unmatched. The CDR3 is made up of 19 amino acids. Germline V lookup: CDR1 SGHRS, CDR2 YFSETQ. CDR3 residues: CASTQGSRTGIFSTDTQYF. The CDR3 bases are TGCGCCAGCACCCAAGGAAGTAGGACAGGGATTTTTAGCACAGATACGCAGTATTTT.

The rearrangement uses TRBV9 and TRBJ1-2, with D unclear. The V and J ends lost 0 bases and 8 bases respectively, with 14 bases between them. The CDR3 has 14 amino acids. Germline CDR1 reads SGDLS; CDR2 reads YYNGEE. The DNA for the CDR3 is TGTGCCAGCAGCGTAGATTATGGAGACTCCGGCTACACCTTC. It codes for CASSVDYGDSGYTF.

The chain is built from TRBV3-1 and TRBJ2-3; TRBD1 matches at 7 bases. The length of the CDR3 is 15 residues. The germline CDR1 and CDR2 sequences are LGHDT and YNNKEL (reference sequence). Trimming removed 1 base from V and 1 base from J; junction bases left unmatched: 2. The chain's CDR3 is CASSQGQGGTDTQYF. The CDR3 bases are TGTGCCAGCAGCCAAGGACAGGGAGGCACAGATACGCAGTATTTT.

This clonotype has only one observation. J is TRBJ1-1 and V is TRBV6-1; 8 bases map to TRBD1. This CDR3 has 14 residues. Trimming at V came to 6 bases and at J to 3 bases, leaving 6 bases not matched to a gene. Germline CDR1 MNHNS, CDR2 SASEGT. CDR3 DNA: TGTGCCAGCAGAACAGGGGGTGTGGACACTGAAGCTTTCTTT. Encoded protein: CASRTGGVDTEAFF.

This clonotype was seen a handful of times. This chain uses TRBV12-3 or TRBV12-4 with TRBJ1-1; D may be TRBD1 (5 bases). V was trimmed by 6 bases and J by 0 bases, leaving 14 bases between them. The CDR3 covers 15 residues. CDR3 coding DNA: TGTGCCAGCAGACCTCCCGGGACTATGAACACTGAAGCTTTCTTT. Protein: CASRPPGTMNTEAFF.

Written as DNA, the CDR3 is TGCAGTGCTAGACCCTTCCAAGACAAGAGCTCCTACAATGAGCAGTTCTTC. The encoded protein is CSARPFQDKSSYNEQFF. The chain employs TRBV20-1 and TRBJ2-1; no clear D gene. CDR1 is DFQATT and CDR2 is SNEGSKA in the germline V gene (reference sequence). V lost 2 bases to trimming and J lost 0 bases, with 17 bases between them. The CDR3 loop spans 17 amino acids.

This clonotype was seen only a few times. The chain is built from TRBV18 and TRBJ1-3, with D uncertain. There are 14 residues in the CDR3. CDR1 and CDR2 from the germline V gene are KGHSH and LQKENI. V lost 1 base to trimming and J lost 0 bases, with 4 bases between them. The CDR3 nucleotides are TGTGCCAGCTCACCACAGGTCTCTGGAAACACCATATATTTT. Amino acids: CASSPQVSGNTIYF.

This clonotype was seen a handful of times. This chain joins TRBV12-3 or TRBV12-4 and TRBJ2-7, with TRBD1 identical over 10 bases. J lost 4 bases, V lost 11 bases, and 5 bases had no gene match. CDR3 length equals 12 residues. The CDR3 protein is CASGTGEYEQYF. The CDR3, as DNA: TGTGCCTCCGGGACAGGGGAGTACGAGCAGTACTTC.

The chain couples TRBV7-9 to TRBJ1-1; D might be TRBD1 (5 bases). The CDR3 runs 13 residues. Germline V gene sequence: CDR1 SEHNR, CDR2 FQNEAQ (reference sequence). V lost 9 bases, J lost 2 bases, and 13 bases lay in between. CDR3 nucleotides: TGTGCCAGATCGACAGACATTAACACTGAAGCTTTCTTT. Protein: CARSTDINTEAFF.

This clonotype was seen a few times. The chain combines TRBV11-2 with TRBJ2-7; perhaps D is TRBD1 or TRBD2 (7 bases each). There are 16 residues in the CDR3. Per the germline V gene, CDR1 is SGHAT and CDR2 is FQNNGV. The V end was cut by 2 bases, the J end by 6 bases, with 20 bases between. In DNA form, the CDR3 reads TGTGCCAGCAGCTTAATCCCTAAGTCAGGGGGGGGCGAGCAGTACTTC. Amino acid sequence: CASSLIPKSGGGEQYF. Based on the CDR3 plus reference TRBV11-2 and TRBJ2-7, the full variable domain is EAGVAQSPRYKIIEKRQSVAFWCNPISGHATLYWYQQILGQGPKLLIQFQNNGVVDDSQLPKDRFSAERLKGVDSTLKIQPAKLEDSAVYLCASSLIPKSGGGEQYFGPGTRLTVT.

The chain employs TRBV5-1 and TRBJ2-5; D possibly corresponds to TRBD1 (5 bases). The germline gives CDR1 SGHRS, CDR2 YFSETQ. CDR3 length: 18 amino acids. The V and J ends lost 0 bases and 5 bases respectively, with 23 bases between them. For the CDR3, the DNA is TGCGCCAGCAGCTTGGAAAGGGGTCAGGGCAGGCGGCTGGAGACCCAGTACTTC. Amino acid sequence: CASSLERGQGRRLETQYF.

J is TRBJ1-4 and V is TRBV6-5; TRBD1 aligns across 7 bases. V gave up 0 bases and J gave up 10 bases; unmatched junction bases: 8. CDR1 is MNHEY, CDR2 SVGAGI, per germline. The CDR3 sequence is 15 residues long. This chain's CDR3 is CASSYSSGQGGKLFF. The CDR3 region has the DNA TGTGCCAGCAGTTACTCGAGCGGGCAGGGGGGAAAACTGTTTTTT.

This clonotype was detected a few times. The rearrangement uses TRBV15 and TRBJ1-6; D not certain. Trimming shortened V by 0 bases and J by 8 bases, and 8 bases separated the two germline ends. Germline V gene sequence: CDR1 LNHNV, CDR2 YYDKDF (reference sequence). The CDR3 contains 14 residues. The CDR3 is CATSRDIDYSPLHF. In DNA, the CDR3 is TGTGCCACCAGCAGAGATATTGACTATTCACCCCTCCACTTT. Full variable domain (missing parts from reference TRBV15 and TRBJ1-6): DAMVIQNPRYQVTQFGKPVTLSCSQTLNHNVMYWYQQKSSQAPKLLFHYYDKDFNNEADTPDNFQSRRPNTSFCFLDIRSPGLGDTAMYLCATSRDIDYSPLHFGNGTRLTVT.

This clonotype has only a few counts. CDR3 DNA sequence: TGTGCCAGCAGCCTCTGGAGGGGGGAGGGCAATGAGCAGTTCTTC. Translating gives CASSLWRGEGNEQFF. This chain joins TRBV12-3 or TRBV12-4 and TRBJ2-1; TRBD2 is a possible D gene (7 bases). Between the trimmed V and J ends, which lost 6 bases and 6 bases, there was a span of 18 bases. The CDR3 runs 15 residues.

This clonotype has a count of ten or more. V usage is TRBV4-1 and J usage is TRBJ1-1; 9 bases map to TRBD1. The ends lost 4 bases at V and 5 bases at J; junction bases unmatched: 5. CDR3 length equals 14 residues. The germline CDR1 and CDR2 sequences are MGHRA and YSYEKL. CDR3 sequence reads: CASSPGQGRTEAFF. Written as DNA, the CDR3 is TGCGCCAGCAGCCCAGGACAGGGGAGGACTGAAGCTTTCTTT.

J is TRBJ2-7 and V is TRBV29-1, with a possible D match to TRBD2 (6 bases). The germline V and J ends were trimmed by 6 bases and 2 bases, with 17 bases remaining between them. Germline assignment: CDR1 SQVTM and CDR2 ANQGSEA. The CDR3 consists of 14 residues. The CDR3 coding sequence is TGCAGCGTCGCGTTCCGGGAGAGGCCCTACGAGCAGTACTTC. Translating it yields CSVAFRERPYEQYF.

CDR3 DNA sequence: TGTGCCAGCAGCTTAGTCGGCCTAGCGGAGACCAAAAACATTCAGTACTTC. It encodes CASSLVGLAETKNIQYF. The J gene is TRBJ2-4, the V gene TRBV7-2, with TRBD2 matching over 7 bases. V was clipped by 1 base and J by 2 bases; unmatched bases: 8. The germline V gene encodes CDR1 SGHTA and CDR2 FQGNSA. This CDR3 has 17 amino acids.

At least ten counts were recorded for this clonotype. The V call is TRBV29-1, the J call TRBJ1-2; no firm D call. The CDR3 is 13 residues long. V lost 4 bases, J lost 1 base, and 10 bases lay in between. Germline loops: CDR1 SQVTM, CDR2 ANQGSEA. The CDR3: CSVAGELNYGYTF. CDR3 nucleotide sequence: TGCAGCGTTGCAGGCGAGCTTAACTATGGCTACACCTTC. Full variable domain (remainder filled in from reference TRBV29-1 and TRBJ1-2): SAVISQKPSRDICQRGTSLTIQCQVDSQVTMMFWYRQQPGQSLTLIATANQGSEATYESGFVIDKFPISRPNLTFSTLTVSNMSPEDSSIYLCSVAGELNYGYTFGSGTRLTVV.

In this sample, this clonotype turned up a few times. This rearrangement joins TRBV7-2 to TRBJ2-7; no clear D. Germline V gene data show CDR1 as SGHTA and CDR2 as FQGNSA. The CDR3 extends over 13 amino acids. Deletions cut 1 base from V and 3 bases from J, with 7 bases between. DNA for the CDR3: TGTGCCAGCAGCTTAGAGATGGGCTACGAGCAGTACTTC. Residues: CASSLEMGYEQYF.